The 26 T cell receptor beta chains below all came from one sample that was sequenced in a study of T cells after somatic rescue of genetic block. The method was immunoSEQ multiplex PCR; TCRdb's version includes in-frame clones alone and lacks a portion of them. The sample consists of about 110,000 clones, about 93% of them appearing once. Sample: peripheral blood mononuclear cells (PBMCs). These receptors were taken from a woman between 18 and 29 years old.

J is TRBJ1-1 and V is TRBV7-9; the D gene is possibly TRBD1 (6 bases). CDR1 is SEHNR and CDR2 is FQNEAQ in the germline V gene (reference sequence). The CDR3 runs to 12 residues. V was cut by 4 bases and J by 6 bases, with 9 bases left in between. The CDR3 DNA sequence: TGTGCCAGCAGCTGGAGGACAGCTGAAGCTTTCTTT. Residues: CASSWRTAEAFF.

This sequence joins TRBV5-8 and TRBJ2-7, with 7 bases lining up with TRBD1. J was trimmed by 9 bases and V by 0 bases; bases with no gene match: 15. There are 16 residues in the CDR3. The germline gives CDR1 SGHTS, CDR2 YDEGEE. The CDR3 loop is CASSLGGGNFPDRQYF. In DNA form, the CDR3 reads TGTGCCAGCAGCTTGGGAGGGGGCAATTTTCCGGATCGGCAGTACTTC.

The V gene is TRBV6-6, the J gene TRBJ1-2, with unresolved D. The CDR3 sequence is 13 residues long. Germline-derived CDR1 and CDR2 are MNHNY and SVGAGI (reference sequence). The V gene lost 2 bases and the J gene lost 6 bases, with 10 bases spanning the gap. The DNA for the CDR3 is TGTGCCAGCAGTTACGACACAGTAAATGGCTACACCTTC. This translates into CASSYDTVNGYTF.

J is TRBJ2-1 and V is TRBV7-9, with TRBD2 as a possible D gene (6 bases). V lost 1 base, J lost 8 bases, and 15 bases lay in between. Germline-derived CDR1 and CDR2 are SEHNR and FQNEAQ (reference sequence). The CDR3 spans 15 residues. This CDR3 is CASSLGELGTYEQFF. The CDR3 bases are TGTGCCAGCAGCTTAGGCGAACTGGGGACTTATGAGCAGTTCTTC.

V gene TRBV14 combines with J gene TRBJ2-1; no clear D gene. The CDR3 spans 13 residues. Germline values: CDR1 SGHDN, CDR2 FVKESK. V was shortened by 4 bases and J by 10 bases, with 14 bases between the two germline ends. The CDR3 is CASSPSGPVEQFF. CDR3 DNA: TGTGCCAGCAGCCCATCCGGACCCGTCGAGCAGTTCTTC.

This clone was seen only once. The chain links TRBV9 to TRBJ1-1; no firm D call. Germline assignment: CDR1 SGDLS and CDR2 YYNGEE. V lost 0 bases and J lost 7, with 13 bases in between. The CDR3 extends over 14 amino acids. Here the CDR3 reads CASSVEVRADEAFF. Written as DNA, the CDR3 is TGTGCCAGCAGCGTAGAGGTACGGGCTGATGAAGCTTTCTTT.

The rearrangement links TRBV19 to TRBJ2-7; maybe TRBD1 (5 bases). CDR1 LNHDA and CDR2 SQIVND come from the germline V gene (reference sequence). Trimming removed 5 bases from V and 0 bases from J, with 8 bases in between. The CDR3 loop spans 13 amino acids. DNA for the CDR3: TGTGCCAGTAGTTGGGGCGGCTCCTACGAGCAGTACTTC. The encoded protein is CASSWGGSYEQYF.

The chain couples TRBV7-9 to TRBJ2-3; TRBD2 aligns across 7 bases. CDR3 length equals 18 residues. Germline V gives CDR1 SEHNR, CDR2 FQNEAQ (reference sequence). V was pared by 0 bases and J by 2 bases, with 11 bases of the junction left unmatched. DNA of the CDR3: TGTGCCAGCAGCTTAGCTGTGGGAGGGGACTCCCTCACAGATACGCAGTATTTT. Residues: CASSLAVGGDSLTDTQYF.

The rearrangement joins TRBV13 to TRBJ2-1; maybe TRBD2 (5 bases). The CDR3 runs 12 residues. The V and J ends lost 5 bases and 6 bases respectively, with 8 bases between them. Per the germline V gene, CDR1 is PRHDT and CDR2 is FYEKMQ (reference sequence). In nucleotides, the CDR3 is TGTGCCAGCAGCAACCGGGGCAATGAGCAGTTCTTC. Translation: CASSNRGNEQFF. Filled out from reference TRBV13 and TRBJ2-1, the complete variable domain reads AAGVIQSPRHLIKEKRETATLKCYPIPRHDTVYWYQQGPGQDPQFLISFYEKMQSDKGSIPDRFSAQQFSDYHSELNMSSLELGDSALYFCASSNRGNEQFFGPGTRLTVL.

The V call is TRBV7-6, the J call TRBJ2-1; TRBD1 might be the D (7 bases). The CDR3 runs 15 residues. The V end was cut by 3 bases, the J end by 4 bases, with 13 bases between. CDR1 SGHVS and CDR2 FNYEAQ come from the germline V gene. CDR3 amino acids: CASSLRDRNYNEQFF. Here the CDR3 DNA reads TGTGCCAGCAGCTTGCGGGACAGAAATTACAATGAGCAGTTCTTC.

For the CDR3, the DNA is TGCGCCAGCAGCCAAGAGGACAGGCTCTCCTATGGCTACACCTTC. Translating it yields CASSQEDRLSYGYTF. V gene TRBV4-1 combines with J gene TRBJ1-2; TRBD1 aligns across 7 bases. This CDR3 has 15 amino acids. CDR1 and CDR2 from the germline V gene are MGHRA and YSYEKL. The V segment lost 0 bases and the J segment 4 bases; nucleotides outside the gene matches: 5.

V usage is TRBV30 and J usage is TRBJ1-2, with TRBD1 matching over 7 bases. This CDR3 is 12 amino acids long. CDR1 and CDR2 from the germline V gene are GTSNPN and SVGIG (reference sequence). J lost 8 bases, V lost 2 bases, and 5 bases had no gene match. CDR3 sequence reads: CAWSNRGEGYTF. In nucleotides, the CDR3 is TGTGCCTGGAGTAACAGGGGAGAAGGCTACACCTTC.

CDR3 DNA sequence: TGTGCCAGCAGGACAGAGATGAACACTGAAGCTTTCTTT. It yields the protein CASRTEMNTEAFF. This rearrangement joins TRBV28 to TRBJ1-1; D might be TRBD1 (5 bases). The CDR3 is 13 residues long. Trimming took 6 bases from V and 0 from J, leaving 8 bases between them. The germline gives CDR1 MDHEN, CDR2 SYDVKM.

The chain uses TRBV7-2 and TRBJ1-2, with TRBD1 matching 7 bases. This CDR3 has 14 amino acids. V was clipped by 4 bases and J by 6 bases; unmatched bases: 8. CDR1 and CDR2 from the germline V gene are SGHTA and FQGNSA. The chain's CDR3 is CASSSDRAVNGYTF. For the CDR3, the DNA is TGTGCCAGCAGCTCCGACAGGGCGGTCAATGGCTACACCTTC.

The V gene is TRBV6-4, the J gene TRBJ2-3; weak D call: TRBD2 (6 bases). This CDR3 region has 15 residues. Germline assignment: CDR1 MRHNA and CDR2 SNTAGT. The V and J ends lost 3 bases and 1 base respectively, with 11 bases between them. CDR3: CASSERSGGTDTQYF. CDR3 nucleotides: TGTGCCAGCAGTGAACGTAGCGGAGGCACAGATACGCAGTATTTT.

The chain recombines TRBV4-2 with TRBJ2-2; D gene uncertain. Germline V gene lookup returns CDR1 LGHNA and CDR2 YNFKEQ. Trimming cost V 1 base and J 1 base, with 7 bases left between them. This CDR3 has 15 amino acids. The chain's CDR3 is CASSQVDGNTGELFF. The CDR3 DNA is TGTGCCAGCAGCCAAGTTGACGGGAACACCGGGGAGCTGTTTTTT.

The V call is TRBV4-2, the J call TRBJ2-7; 9 bases are a match to TRBD1. V gave up 0 bases and J gave up 2 bases; unmatched junction bases: 2. Germline V gene sequence: CDR1 LGHNA, CDR2 YNFKEQ. The CDR3 loop spans 15 amino acids. The DNA for the CDR3 is TGTGCCAGCAGCCAAGAGGGGACAGGGACCTACGAGCAGTACTTC. Its protein is CASSQEGTGTYEQYF.

This chain connects TRBV2 to TRBJ1-1; D unresolved. This CDR3 comprises 14 residues. V gave up 0 bases and J gave up 3 bases, with 8 bases separating them. Germline V lookup: CDR1 SNHLY, CDR2 FYNNEI. CDR3 in amino acids: CASSEARGYTEAFF. The CDR3 DNA reads TGTGCCAGCAGTGAAGCTCGGGGTTACACTGAAGCTTTCTTT.

This chain connects TRBV19 to TRBJ1-5, with 11 bases matching TRBD1. V trimming: 7 bases; J trimming: 6 bases; junction bases outside the gene matches: 11. Germline V lookup: CDR1 LNHDA, CDR2 SQIVND (reference sequence). The CDR3 is made up of 16 amino acids. The CDR3 protein is CASNPSDRGQGQPQHF. In DNA, the CDR3 is TGTGCCAGTAACCCTTCGGACAGGGGGCAAGGTCAGCCCCAGCATTTT.

The chain is built from TRBV5-1 and TRBJ1-2; D is possibly TRBD1 (6 bases). Germline lookup yields CDR1 SGHRS and CDR2 YFSETQ. The CDR3 runs to 15 residues. The V gene lost 5 bases and the J gene lost 6 bases, with 20 bases spanning the gap. The DNA for the CDR3 is TGCGCCAGCAGTCGCGGAGAAAGGGGGAGTGATGGCTACACCTTC. Its protein product is CASSRGERGSDGYTF. The variable domain in full, completed from reference TRBV5-1 and TRBJ1-2, reads KAGVTQTPRYLIKTRGQQVTLSCSPISGHRSVSWYQQTPGQGLQFLFEYFSETQRNKGNFPGRFSGRQFSNSRSEMNVSTLELGDSALYLCASSRGERGSDGYTFGSGTRLTVV.

The V call is TRBV5-1, the J call TRBJ1-3; no clear D gene. This CDR3 comprises 15 residues. From germline, CDR1 is SGHRS and CDR2 YFSETQ. Trimming cost V 6 bases and J 2 bases, with 15 bases left between them. The chain's CDR3 is CASTLVSGTGNTIYF. The CDR3 DNA reads as TGCGCCAGCACCCTCGTTTCAGGTACTGGAAACACCATATATTTT.

This chain uses TRBV6-5 with TRBJ2-7; 7 bases map to TRBD2. This CDR3 has 15 residues. From germline, CDR1 is MNHEY and CDR2 SVGAGI. Trimming cost V 6 bases and J 2 bases; bases outside gene matches: 10. CDR3 amino acids: CASSPGERGAYEQYF. For the CDR3, the DNA is TGTGCCAGCAGCCCTGGGGAGCGGGGAGCCTACGAGCAGTACTTC.

This sequence joins TRBV2 and TRBJ1-2; no firm D call. This CDR3 has 13 amino acids. Germline lookup yields CDR1 SNHLY and CDR2 FYNNEI. The V end was cut by 4 bases, the J end by 1 base, with 7 bases between. The DNA for the CDR3 is TGTGCCAGCAGTGCAGACGGTAACTATGGCTACACCTTC. Amino acids: CASSADGNYGYTF.

This chain links TRBV7-9 with TRBJ2-2; D remains ambiguous. Between the trimmed V and J ends, which lost 1 base and 4 bases, there was a span of 7 bases. CDR3 length equals 14 residues. The germline CDR1 and CDR2 sequences are SEHNR and FQNEAQ (reference sequence). The CDR3 sequence: CASSLVEVTGELFF. As DNA, the CDR3 is TGTGCCAGCAGCTTAGTCGAAGTCACCGGGGAGCTGTTTTTT.

This clone was seen once. The J gene is TRBJ1-4, the V gene TRBV18; no clear D. Germline lookup yields CDR1 KGHSH and CDR2 LQKENI. The CDR3 consists of 16 residues. V dropped 6 bases and J dropped 8 bases, with 22 bases sitting between them. In nucleotides, the CDR3 is TGTGCCAGCTCGGAAGGAAAGAGCCCGAGGCAAGAAAAACTGTTTTTT. This codes for CASSEGKSPRQEKLFF.

The V gene is TRBV6-6, the J gene TRBJ1-1; 7 bases fit TRBD1. The CDR3 length is 14 residues. Germline V gives CDR1 MNHNY, CDR2 SVGAGI (reference sequence). J was trimmed by 9 bases and V by 2 bases; bases with no gene match: 9. For the CDR3, the DNA is TGTGCCAGCAGTTACCAAACTACAGGGGTTCAAGCTTTCTTT. It is translated as CASSYQTTGVQAFF.